This TCR beta chain was identified in a study of post-analysis software for immune sequencing data. Broader study findings: Patients carried roughly five TRBV segments more frequently than controls did, and TRBV5-6, TRBV5-1 and TRBV20-1 were among them.

Only one count was recorded for this clonotype. Its antigen remains unknown. Unique molecular identifiers were present in the TCR beta cDNA libraries. One entry per CDR3 protein, called by TCRdb with MiXCR from the PCR reads. The table has fewer than 850,000 distinct CDR3 sequences, just under 30% seen once. CDR1 SGHAT and CDR2 FQNNGV come from the germline V gene. Deletions cut 3 bases from V and 4 bases from J, with 10 bases between. This CDR3 has 14 residues. The V and J genes are TRBV11-2 and TRBJ2-1; D is perhaps TRBD2 (6 bases). The sample comprised blood. The source is a girl aged 10-17 years with multiple sclerosis. The CDR3 DNA sequence: TGTGCCAGCAGCTTGGACTACAGATACAATGAGCAGTTCTTC. Amino acids: CASSLDYRYNEQFF.